This T cell receptor (beta chain) was documented in a study of T cell repertoires in cytomegalovirus infection. In germline, CDR1 is MNHNS, CDR2 SASEGT. V shed 2 bases and J shed 3 bases, with 13 bases lying between them. The CDR3 is made up of 15 amino acids. To note about this clonotype: Its antigen is not identified.

TCRdb passed the reads through MiXCR, listing each CDR3 protein once. This sample carries about 310,000 distinct CDR3 sequences, 25% of them seen once, and the ten largest clones take about 14%. Sequenced material: cultured PBMCs, taken from culture after CMV antigen stimulation. The receptor was isolated from a human donor in good health (CMV status not recorded). Some clones in this sample may be carry-over from other donors' samples. The chain uses TRBV6-1 and TRBJ1-1, with D tentatively TRBD1 (6 bases). The CDR3 DNA reads as TGTGCCAGCAGTGAATTGACAGGAACGTACACTGAAGCTTTCTTT. The encoded protein is CASSELTGTYTEAFF.